A single sample is the source of the 7 T cell receptor beta chains below, sequenced in a study of prognosis after radiotherapy for stage I lung cancer. The genomic DNA TCR beta CDR3 region underwent two rounds of multiplex PCR. It was primers specific to each TRBV and TRBJ gene that first-round PCR used. TCRdb re-derived calls from the multiplex PCR reads in MiXCR, one entry per CDR3 protein. This table has around 60,000 distinct CDR3 sequences, 26% appearing once. Source: PBMCs, taken before or after stereotactic body radiation therapy (not recorded which). All receptors derive from a donor over 45 with non-small cell lung cancer.

This clonotype was observed many times. The chain has TRBV19 and TRBJ1-5; tentatively, D is TRBD1 (5 bases). The V end was cut by 0 bases, the J end by 7 bases, with 22 bases between. The germline V gene has CDR1 LNHDA and CDR2 SQIVND (reference sequence). CDR3 length equals 18 residues. Here the CDR3 reads CASSIDPNEQGLGQPQHF. The CDR3, as DNA: TGTGCCAGTAGTATAGATCCTAATGAGCAGGGCTTGGGACAGCCCCAGCATTTT.

As regards this clonotype: One end of the junction does not line up with germline, which may come from a read error. The V call is TRBV24-1, the J call TRBJ2-3; possibly TRBD2 for D (7 bases). Germline CDR1 KGHDR, CDR2 SFDVKD. This CDR3 has 14 amino acids. The DNA for the CDR3 is TGTGCCACCGCAGGGGCTAGCGGTCTAGATATGCAGTATTTT. Translation: CATAGASGLDMQYF.

The chain links TRBV12-3 or TRBV12-4 to TRBJ2-1, with 12 bases identical to TRBD2. The CDR3 totals 14 residues. The trim removed 6 bases at V and 11 bases at J, leaving 8 bases unmatched. This chain's CDR3 is CASRRTSGVYQQFF. In DNA, the CDR3 is TGTGCCAGCAGACGGACTAGCGGGGTCTATCAGCAGTTCTTC.

This clonotype came up many times. V gene TRBV20-1 combines with J gene TRBJ1-3; no clear D gene. Per the germline V gene, CDR1 is DFQATT and CDR2 is SNEGSKA (reference sequence). The CDR3 has 13 residues. The ends were cut back, 5 bases at V and 0 bases at J, with 8 bases in the middle. The CDR3 DNA sequence: TGCAGTGCTTTCGACAACTCTGGAAACACCATATATTTT. Its translation is CSAFDNSGNTIYF.

This clonotype has a count of ten or more. The genes are TRBV3-1 and TRBJ2-1, with D possibly being TRBD1 or TRBD2 (5 bases each). Germline V gene sequence: CDR1 LGHDT, CDR2 YNNKEL (reference sequence). Trimming pared 4 bases from V and 9 bases from J, leaving 13 bases between. This CDR3 comprises 13 residues. CDR3 sequence reads: CASSLRGGPEQFF. As DNA, the CDR3 is TGTGCCAGCAGCCTTCGGGGCGGCCCTGAGCAGTTCTTC.

This clonotype was counted only a few times. A far larger clone is just one base off, so this is likely a read error. The chain combines TRBV6-5 with TRBJ2-5; D is undetermined. In germline, CDR1 is MNHEY, CDR2 SVGAGI. The CDR3 length is 14 residues. Trimming removed 4 bases at V and 5 bases at J, with 14 bases between. The CDR3 here is CASSFGPVVETQYF. Here the CDR3 DNA reads TGTGCCAGCAGTTTTGGACCGGTAGTGGAGACCCAGTACTTC.

In regard to this clonotype: A much larger clone lies a single base off, so this may be a read error. V gene TRBV6-5 combines with J gene TRBJ2-6; 10 bases agree with TRBD1. The CDR3 extends over 17 amino acids. The germline CDR1 and CDR2 sequences are MNHEY and SVGAGI. The DNA for the CDR3 is TGTGCCATCAGTTACGAGGGACAGGGGTCTGGGGCCAACGTCCTGACTTTC. It codes for CAISYEGQGSGANVLTF.